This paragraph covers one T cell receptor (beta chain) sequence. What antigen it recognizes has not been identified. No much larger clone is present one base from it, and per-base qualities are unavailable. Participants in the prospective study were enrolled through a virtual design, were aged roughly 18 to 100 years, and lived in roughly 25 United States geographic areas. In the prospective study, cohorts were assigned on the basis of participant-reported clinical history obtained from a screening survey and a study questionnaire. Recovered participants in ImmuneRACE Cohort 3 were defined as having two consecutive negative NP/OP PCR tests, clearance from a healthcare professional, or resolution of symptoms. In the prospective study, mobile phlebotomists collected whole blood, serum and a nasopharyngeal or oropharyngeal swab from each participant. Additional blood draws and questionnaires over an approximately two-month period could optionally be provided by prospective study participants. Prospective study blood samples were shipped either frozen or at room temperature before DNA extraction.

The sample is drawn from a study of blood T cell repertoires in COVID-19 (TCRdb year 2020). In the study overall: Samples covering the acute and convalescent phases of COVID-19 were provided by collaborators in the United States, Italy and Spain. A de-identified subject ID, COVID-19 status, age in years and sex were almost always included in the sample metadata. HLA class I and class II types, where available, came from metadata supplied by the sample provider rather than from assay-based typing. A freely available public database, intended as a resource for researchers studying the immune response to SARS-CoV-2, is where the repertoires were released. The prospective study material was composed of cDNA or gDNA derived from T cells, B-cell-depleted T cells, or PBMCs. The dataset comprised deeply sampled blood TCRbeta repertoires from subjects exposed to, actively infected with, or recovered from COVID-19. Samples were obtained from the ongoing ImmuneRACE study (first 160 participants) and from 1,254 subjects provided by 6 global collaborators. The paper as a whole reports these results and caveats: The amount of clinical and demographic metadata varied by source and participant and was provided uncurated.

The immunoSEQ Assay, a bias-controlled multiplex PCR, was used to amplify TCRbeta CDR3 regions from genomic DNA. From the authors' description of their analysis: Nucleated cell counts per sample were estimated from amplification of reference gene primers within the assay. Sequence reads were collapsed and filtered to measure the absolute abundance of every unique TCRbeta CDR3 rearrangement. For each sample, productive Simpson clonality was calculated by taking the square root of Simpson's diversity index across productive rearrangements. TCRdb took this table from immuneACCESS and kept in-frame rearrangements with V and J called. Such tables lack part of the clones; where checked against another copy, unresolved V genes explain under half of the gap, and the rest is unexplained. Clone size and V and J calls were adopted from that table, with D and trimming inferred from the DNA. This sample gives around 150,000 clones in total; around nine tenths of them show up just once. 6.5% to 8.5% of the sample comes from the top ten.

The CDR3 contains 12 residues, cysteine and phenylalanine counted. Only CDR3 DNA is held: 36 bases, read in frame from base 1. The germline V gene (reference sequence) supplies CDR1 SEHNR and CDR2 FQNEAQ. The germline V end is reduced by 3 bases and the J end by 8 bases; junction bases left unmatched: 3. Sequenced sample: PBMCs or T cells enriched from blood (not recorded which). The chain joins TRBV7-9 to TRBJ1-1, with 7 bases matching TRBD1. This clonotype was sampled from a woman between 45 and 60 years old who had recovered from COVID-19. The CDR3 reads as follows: CASSLGQLEAFF. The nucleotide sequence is TGTGCCAGCAGCTTGGGACAGCTCGAAGCTTTCTTT.